This TCR beta chain was obtained from a study of blood T cell repertoires in COVID-19. Patients of the Seattle cohort, enrolled during active infection, were followed longitudinally. The CDR3 loop spans 15 amino acids. The ends were cut back, 4 bases at V and 6 bases at J, with 17 bases in the middle. The germline gives CDR1 SGHDT, CDR2 YYEEEE. Per the authors' pipeline: Scientists estimated how many nucleated cells there were by amplifying reference gene primers. Method: immunoSEQ multiplex PCR; TCRdb's copy keeps in-frame clones and lacks some. That table gives V, J and clone size, and the DNA gave D and trimming. The sample gives approximately 300,000 clones, around 90% of which show up once; under 7% is in the top ten.

The origin of this receptor is a woman aged 25 to 39 with COVID-19, enrolled during active disease. The V and J genes are TRBV5-6 and TRBJ1-3, with a weak D call TRBD1 (5 bases). The specimen sequenced was peripheral blood. The CDR3 spells CASSPWAGNPNTIYF. The CDR3 DNA reads as TGTGCCAGCAGCCCCTGGGCAGGGAACCCAAACACCATATATTTT. Supplemented by reference TRBV5-6 and TRBJ1-3, the full variable domain reads DAGVTQSPTHLIKTRGQQVTLRCSPKSGHDTVSWYQQALGQGPQFIFQYYEEEERQRGNFPDRFSGHQFPNYSSELNVNALLLGDSALYLCASSPWAGNPNTIYFGEGSWLTVV.